This TCR beta chain is drawn from a study of T cells in Graves' hyperthyroidism and ophthalmopathy. Study outcomes and limitations: Most thyroid clonotypes with frequency above 0.001 were detected in blood.

Trimming cost V 0 bases and J 6 bases, with 11 bases left between them. Looked up from germline, CDR1 is GTSNPN and CDR2 is SVGIG (reference sequence). This CDR3 has 13 amino acids. To note about this clonotype: Antigen specificity is unknown.

Using RNA transcripts as the source, TCR beta CDR3 regions were amplified. The TCR CDR3 was amplified in a first-round RT-PCR using the HTBI primer set. Via MiXCR, TCRdb re-called the multiplex PCR reads, giving one row per CDR3 protein. The sample consists of about 480,000 distinct CDR3 sequences, over 13% of them appearing once. Graves' hyperthyroidism showing no ophthalmopathy progression within 18 months was considered stable. Newly diagnosed hyperthyroidism patients aged 18 to 65 years had disease lasting under 2 months. The specimen sequenced was blood. This chain connects TRBV30 to TRBJ1-2; possible D gene TRBD1, 5 bases. This clonotype was sampled from a young woman with Graves' hyperthyroidism. The CDR3, as DNA: TGTGCCTGGAGTGTAGCCCGGGGGAATGGCTACACCTTC. Its protein is CAWSVARGNGYTF.